This TCR beta chain was sequenced during a study of long-term antiretroviral therapy in people with HIV. Samples were assayed with immunoSEQ v3.0 at survey level. The protocol was immunoSEQ multiplex PCR, while the TCRdb copy is restricted to in-frame clones and leaves out a portion. The table has tens of thousands of clones, more than 85% seen once. Germline V lookup: CDR1 SGHTA, CDR2 FQGNSA. The length of the CDR3 is 13 residues. Trimming pared 1 base from V and 3 bases from J, leaving 4 bases between. The receptor was isolated from a man aged 45-65 years with HIV. This specimen was unsorted PBMCs, taken 5.3 years after starting antiretroviral therapy. The rearrangement joins TRBV7-2 to TRBJ1-5; D gene uncertain. The chain's CDR3 is CASSLGINQPQHF. In DNA form, the CDR3 reads TGTGCCAGCAGCTTAGGGATCAATCAGCCCCAGCATTTT.